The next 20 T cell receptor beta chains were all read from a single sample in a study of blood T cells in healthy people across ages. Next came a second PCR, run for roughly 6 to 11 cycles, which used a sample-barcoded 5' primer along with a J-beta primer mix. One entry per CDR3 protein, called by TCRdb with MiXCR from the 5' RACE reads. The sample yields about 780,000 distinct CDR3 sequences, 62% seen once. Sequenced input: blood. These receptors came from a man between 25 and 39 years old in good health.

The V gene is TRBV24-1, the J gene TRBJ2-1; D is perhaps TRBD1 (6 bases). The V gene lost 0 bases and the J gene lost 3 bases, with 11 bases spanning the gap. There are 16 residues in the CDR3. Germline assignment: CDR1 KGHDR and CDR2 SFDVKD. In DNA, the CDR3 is TGTGCCACCAGTGATTTGAACAGGGTAAACTACAATGAGCAGTTCTTC. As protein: CATSDLNRVNYNEQFF.

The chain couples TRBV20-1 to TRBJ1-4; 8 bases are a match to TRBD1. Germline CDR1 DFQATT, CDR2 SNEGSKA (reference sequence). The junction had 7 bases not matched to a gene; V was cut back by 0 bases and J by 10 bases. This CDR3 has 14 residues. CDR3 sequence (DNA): TGCAGTGCTAGAGATAGCCAGGGGGCGCGAAAACTGTTTTTT. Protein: CSARDSQGARKLFF.

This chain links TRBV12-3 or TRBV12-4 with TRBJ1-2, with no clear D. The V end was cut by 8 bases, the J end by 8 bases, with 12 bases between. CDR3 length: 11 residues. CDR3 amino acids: CASSGPKGYTF. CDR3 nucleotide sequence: TGTGCCAGCTCCGGGCCGAAGGGCTACACCTTC.

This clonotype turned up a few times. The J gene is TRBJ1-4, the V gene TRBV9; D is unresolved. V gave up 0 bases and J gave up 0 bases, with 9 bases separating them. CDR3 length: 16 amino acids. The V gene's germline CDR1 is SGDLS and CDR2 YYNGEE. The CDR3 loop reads CASSVGPSPTNEKLFF. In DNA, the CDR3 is TGTGCCAGCAGCGTAGGACCGTCTCCAACTAATGAAAAACTGTTTTTT.

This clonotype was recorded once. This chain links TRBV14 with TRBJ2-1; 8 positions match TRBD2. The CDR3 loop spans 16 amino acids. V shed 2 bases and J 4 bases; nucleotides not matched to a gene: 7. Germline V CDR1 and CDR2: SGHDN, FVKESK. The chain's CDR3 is CASSQPSSGVYNEQFF. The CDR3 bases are TGTGCCAGCAGCCAACCAAGTAGCGGGGTGTACAATGAGCAGTTCTTC.

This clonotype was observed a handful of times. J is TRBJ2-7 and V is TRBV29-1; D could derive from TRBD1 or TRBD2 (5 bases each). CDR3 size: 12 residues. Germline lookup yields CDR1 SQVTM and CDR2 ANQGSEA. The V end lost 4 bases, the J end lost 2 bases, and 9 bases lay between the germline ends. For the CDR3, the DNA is TGCAGCGTTGGAGGGGTCCCCTACGAGCAGTACTTC. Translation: CSVGGVPYEQYF.

CDR3 DNA sequence: TGCGCCAGCAGCTTGGCTAGCGGGGAGACCTACGAGCAGTACTTC. Its protein product is CASSLASGETYEQYF. The rearrangement joins TRBV5-1 to TRBJ2-7; 9 bases are a match to TRBD2. This CDR3 has 15 amino acids. Per the germline V gene, CDR1 is SGHRS and CDR2 is YFSETQ. J was trimmed by 2 bases and V by 0 bases; bases with no gene match: 3.

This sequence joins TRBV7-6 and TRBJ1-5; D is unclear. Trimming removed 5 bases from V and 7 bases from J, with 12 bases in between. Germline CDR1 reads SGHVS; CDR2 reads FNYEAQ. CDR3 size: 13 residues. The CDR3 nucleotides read TGTGCCAGCAGCCGCAATCGCGGACAGCCCCAGCATTTT. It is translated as CASSRNRGQPQHF.

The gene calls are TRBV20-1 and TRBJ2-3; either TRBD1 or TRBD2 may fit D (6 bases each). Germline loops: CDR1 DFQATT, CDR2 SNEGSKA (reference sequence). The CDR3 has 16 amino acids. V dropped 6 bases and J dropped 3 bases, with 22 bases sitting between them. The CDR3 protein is CSAQRGEAGSTDTQYF. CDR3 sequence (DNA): TGCAGTGCCCAGAGGGGGGAGGCCGGATCGACAGATACGCAGTATTTT.

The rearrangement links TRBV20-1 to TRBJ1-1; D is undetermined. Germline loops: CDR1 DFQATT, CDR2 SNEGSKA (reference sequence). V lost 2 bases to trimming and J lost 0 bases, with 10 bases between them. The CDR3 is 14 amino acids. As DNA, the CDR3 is TGCAGTGCTAGATCGCCGGCGGTGAACACTGAAGCTTTCTTT. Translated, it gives CSARSPAVNTEAFF.

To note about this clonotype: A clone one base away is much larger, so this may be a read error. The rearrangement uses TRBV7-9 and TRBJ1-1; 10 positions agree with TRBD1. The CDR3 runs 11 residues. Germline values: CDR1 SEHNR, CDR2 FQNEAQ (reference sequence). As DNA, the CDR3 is TGTGTCGGGACAGGGGCGACTGAAGCTTTCTTT. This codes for CVGTGATEAFF.

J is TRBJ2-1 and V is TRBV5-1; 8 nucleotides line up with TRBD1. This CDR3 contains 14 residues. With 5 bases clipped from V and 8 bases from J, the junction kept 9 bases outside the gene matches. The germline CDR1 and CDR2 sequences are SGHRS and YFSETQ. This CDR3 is CASSLGTGIHEQFF. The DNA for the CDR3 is TGCGCCAGCAGTCTGGGGACAGGTATCCATGAGCAGTTCTTC.

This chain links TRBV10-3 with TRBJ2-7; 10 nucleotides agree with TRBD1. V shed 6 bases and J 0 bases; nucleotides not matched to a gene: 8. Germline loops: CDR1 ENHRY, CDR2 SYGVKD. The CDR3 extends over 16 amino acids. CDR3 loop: CAIRPTGGQTSYEQYF. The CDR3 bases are TGTGCCATCAGACCGACAGGGGGCCAAACCTCCTACGAGCAGTACTTC.

CDR3 sequence reads: CASWPLQQPQHF. The CDR3 nucleotides are TGTGCCAGCTGGCCGCTTCAGCAGCCCCAGCATTTT. This chain uses TRBV7-4 with TRBJ1-5; D uncertain. From germline, CDR1 is SGHVT and CDR2 SQSDAQ. The CDR3 length is 12 residues. Trimming shortened V by 8 bases and J by 7 bases, and 12 bases separated the two germline ends.

CDR3 protein: CASSLPGTGNTF. The DNA of the CDR3 is TGTGCCAGCAGCTTGCCCGGGACAGGGAACACCTTC. This chain uses TRBV7-8 with TRBJ1-2; 9 bases fit TRBD1. The ends lost 3 bases at V and 12 bases at J; junction bases unmatched: 5. CDR1 is SGHVS and CDR2 is FQNEAQ in the germline V gene. The CDR3 is made up of 12 amino acids.

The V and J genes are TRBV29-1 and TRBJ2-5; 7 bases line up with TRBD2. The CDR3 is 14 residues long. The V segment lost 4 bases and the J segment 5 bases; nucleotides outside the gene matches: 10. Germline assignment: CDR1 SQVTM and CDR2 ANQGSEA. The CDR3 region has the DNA TGCAGCGTTGTATTAGTGGGGGGGATGGAGACCCAGTACTTC. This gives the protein CSVVLVGGMETQYF.

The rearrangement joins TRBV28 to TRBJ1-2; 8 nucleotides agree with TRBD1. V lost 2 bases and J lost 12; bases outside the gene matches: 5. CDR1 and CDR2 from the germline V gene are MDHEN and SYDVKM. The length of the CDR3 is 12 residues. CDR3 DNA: TGTGCCAGCAGTTTACAGGGGGCGGAGGACACCTTC. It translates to CASSLQGAEDTF.

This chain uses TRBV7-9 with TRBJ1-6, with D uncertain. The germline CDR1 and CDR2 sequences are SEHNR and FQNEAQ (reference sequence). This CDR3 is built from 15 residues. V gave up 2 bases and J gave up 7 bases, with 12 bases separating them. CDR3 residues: CASSLTNNPNSPLHF. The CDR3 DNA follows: TGTGCCAGCAGCTTAACCAACAATCCCAATTCACCCCTCCACTTT.

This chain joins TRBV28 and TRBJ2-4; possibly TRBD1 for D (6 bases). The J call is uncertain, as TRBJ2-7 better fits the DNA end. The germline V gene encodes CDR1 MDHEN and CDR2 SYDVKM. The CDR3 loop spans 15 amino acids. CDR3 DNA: TGTGCCAGCAGTTCCCCCGCCGGGACACTCTACGAGCAGTACTTC. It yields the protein CASSSPAGTLYEQYF.

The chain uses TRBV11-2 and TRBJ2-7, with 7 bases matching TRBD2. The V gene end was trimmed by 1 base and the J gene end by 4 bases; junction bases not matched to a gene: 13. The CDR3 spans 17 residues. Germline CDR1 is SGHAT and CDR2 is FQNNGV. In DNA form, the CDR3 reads TGTGCCAGCAGCTTAGGGATCCGGACTAGACGGCTTTACGAGCAGTACTTC. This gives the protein CASSLGIRTRRLYEQYF.